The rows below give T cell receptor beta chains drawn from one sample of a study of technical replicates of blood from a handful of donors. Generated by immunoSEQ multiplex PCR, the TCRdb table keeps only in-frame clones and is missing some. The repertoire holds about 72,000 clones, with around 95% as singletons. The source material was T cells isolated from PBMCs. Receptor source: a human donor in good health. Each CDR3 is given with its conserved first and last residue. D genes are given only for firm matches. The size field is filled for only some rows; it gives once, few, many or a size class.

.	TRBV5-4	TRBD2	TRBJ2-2	TGTGCCAGCAGCCAGGGACTAGCGGGAGGGCCGGGGACCGGGGAGCTGTTTTTT	CASSQGLAGGPGTGELFF
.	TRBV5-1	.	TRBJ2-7	TGCGCCAGCAGCTTGGTGCTGGGCAGCCTACTTTACGAGCAGTACTTC	CASSLVLGSLLYEQYF
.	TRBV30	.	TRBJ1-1	TGTGCCTGGAGGGGTCGGCCGGAGTGGGCTGAAGCTTTCTTT	CAWRGRPEWAEAFF
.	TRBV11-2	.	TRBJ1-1	TGTGCCAGCAGGGGTTGGGGGGGGGTCAGCACTGAAGCTTTCTTT	CASRGWGGVSTEAFF
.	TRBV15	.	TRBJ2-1	TGTGCCACCAGCAGAGACTCCCTAGGAAATGAGCAGTTCTTC	CATSRDSLGNEQFF
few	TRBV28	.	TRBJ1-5	TGTGCCAGCAGTTTACCCACAGGGTGGGGTCAGCCCCAGCATTTT	CASSLPTGWGQPQHF
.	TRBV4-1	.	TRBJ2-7	TGCGCCAGCAGCCAAACCAGTTCCGACGAGCAGTACTTC	CASSQTSSDEQYF
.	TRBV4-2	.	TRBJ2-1	TGTGCCAGCAGCGTGCGTACAAGCGATGAGCAGTTCTTC	CASSVRTSDEQFF
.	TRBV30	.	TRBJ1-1	TGTGCCTGGAGCCCCAGCCAGGTCGGAGCTTTCTTT	CAWSPSQVGAFF
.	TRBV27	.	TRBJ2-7	TGTGCCAGCAGTCCAACTACCACCCTCGCGGGCCTTCCCTACGAGCAGTACTTC	CASSPTTTLAGLPYEQYF
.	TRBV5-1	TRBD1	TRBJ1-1	TGCGCCAGCAGCACAGGGACAGGGAACACTGAAGCTTTCTTT	CASSTGTGNTEAFF
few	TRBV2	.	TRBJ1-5	TGTGCCAGCAGTGGCGGGACCGCGGGTAGTCAGCCCCAGCATTTT	CASSGGTAGSQPQHF
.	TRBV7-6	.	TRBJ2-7	TGTGCCACCACATTGGCAGGTTCCCCCGACGAGCAGTACTTC	CATTLAGSPDEQYF
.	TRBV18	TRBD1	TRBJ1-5	TGTGCCAGCTCCCAACAGGGGCAGGGGGGCAATCAGCCCCAGCATTTT	CASSQQGQGGNQPQHF
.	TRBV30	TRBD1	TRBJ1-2	TGTGCCTGGAGTGAGGGGGCCAACTATGGCTACACCTTC	CAWSEGANYGYTF
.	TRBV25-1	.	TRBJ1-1	TGTGCCATCCCTACCACTGAAGCTTTCTTT	CAIPTTEAFF
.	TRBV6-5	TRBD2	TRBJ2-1	TGTGCCAGCAGTTGGGGACTAGCGGGGGACAATGAGCAGTTCTTC	CASSWGLAGDNEQFF
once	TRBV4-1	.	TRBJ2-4	TGCGCCAGCAGCCTACGGGACACTTTAGCCAAAAACATTCAGTACTTC	CASSLRDTLAKNIQYF
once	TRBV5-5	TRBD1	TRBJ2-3	TGTGCCAGCAGCTTCGGACAGGGTTACGATACGCAGTATTTT	CASSFGQGYDTQYF
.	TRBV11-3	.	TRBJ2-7	TGTGCCAGCAGCCTGAGGTCGTACGAGCAGTACTTC	CASSLRSYEQYF
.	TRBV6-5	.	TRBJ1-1	TGTGCCAGCAGTTTCATTCTAGGTCACACTGAAGCTTTCTTT	CASSFILGHTEAFF
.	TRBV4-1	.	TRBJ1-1	TGCGCCAGCAGCCGTAGAGAACTGAACACTGAAGCTTTCTTT	CASSRRELNTEAFF
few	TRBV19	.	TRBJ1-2	TGTGCCAGTGACACAGGATTCTATGGCTACACCTTC	CASDTGFYGYTF
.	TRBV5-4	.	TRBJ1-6	TGTGCCAGCAGCTTGGGGTTGAGCTCCTATAATTCACCCCTCCACTTT	CASSLGLSSYNSPLHF
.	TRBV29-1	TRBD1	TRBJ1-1	TGCAGCGTTGAAGCGACAGGGTTTGCTGAAGCTTTCTTT	CSVEATGFAEAFF
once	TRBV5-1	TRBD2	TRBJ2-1	TGCGCCAGCAGACTAGCGGGGAACAATGAGCAGTTCTTC	CASRLAGNNEQFF
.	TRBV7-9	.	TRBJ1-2	TGTGCCAGCAGCTCCATTAGAAGTCAGGAGATCCCAGGGTCCGGCGGCTACACCTTC	CASSSIRSQEIPGSGGYTF
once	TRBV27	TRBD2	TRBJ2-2	TGTGCCAGCAGTTGGGTAGCCGGGGGGGCCGGGAACACCGGGGAGCTGTTTTTT	CASSWVAGGAGNTGELFF
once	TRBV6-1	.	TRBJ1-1	TGTGCCAGCAGGTCCAGGAGGGGGGGGAACACTGAAGCTTTCTTT	CASRSRRGGNTEAFF
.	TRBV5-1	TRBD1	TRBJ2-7	TGCGCCAGCAGCTTGGTCGGGACAGGGTCCTACGAGCAGTACTTC	CASSLVGTGSYEQYF
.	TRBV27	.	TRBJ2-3	TGTGCCAGCAGTCCCCAGACACGCACAGATACGCAGTATTTT	CASSPQTRTDTQYF
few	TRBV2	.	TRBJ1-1	TGTGCCAGCAGTGAAGAAGGGAGGCGCACTGAAGCTTTCTTT	CASSEEGRRTEAFF
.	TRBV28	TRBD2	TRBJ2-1	TGTGCCAGCAGTTTTCGCGGGAGTCTCTCCTACAATGAGCAGTTCTTC	CASSFRGSLSYNEQFF
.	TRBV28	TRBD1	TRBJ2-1	TGTGCCAGCAGTTCCCCAACCTTCCCCATCCGCGGGACAGGGAAAAAGGGTGAGCAGTTCTTC	CASSSPTFPIRGTGKKGEQFF
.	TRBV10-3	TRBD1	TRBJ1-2	TGTGCCATCAGTGCCGGGACAGGGGGCCGGGGCTACACCTTC	CAISAGTGGRGYTF
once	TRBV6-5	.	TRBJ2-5	TGTGCCAGCAGCCCTGGTCTACGGGAAACCCAGTACTTC	CASSPGLRETQYF
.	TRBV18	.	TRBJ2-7	TGTGCCAGCTCACCGCAGGGAAAAGAGCAGTACTTC	CASSPQGKEQYF
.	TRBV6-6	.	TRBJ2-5	TGTGCCAGCAGTTATGGAGGGGCCAGAGAGACCCAGTACTTC	CASSYGGARETQYF
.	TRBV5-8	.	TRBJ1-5	TGTGCCAGCAGCTTGGCCGGGGGGGTCGGTCAGCCCCAGCATTTT	CASSLAGGVGQPQHF
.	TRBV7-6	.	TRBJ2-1	TGTGCCAGCAGCCAGATGGAGAGCTCCTACAATGAGCAGTTCTTC	CASSQMESSYNEQFF
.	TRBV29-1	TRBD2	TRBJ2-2	TGCAGCGTTGATGTAGCGGGGCTATACACCGGGGAGCTGTTTTTT	CSVDVAGLYTGELFF
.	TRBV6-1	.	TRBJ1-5	TGTGCCAGCAGTGGACAAAGCAATCAGCCCCAGCATTTT	CASSGQSNQPQHF
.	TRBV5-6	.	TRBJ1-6	TGTGCCAGCAGCTTGGGTAGAGGGAATAATAATTCACCCCTCCACTTT	CASSLGRGNNNSPLHF
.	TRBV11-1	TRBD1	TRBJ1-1	TGTGCCCATGGCAGGGGGCCTAACACTGAAGCTTTCTTT	CAHGRGPNTEAFF